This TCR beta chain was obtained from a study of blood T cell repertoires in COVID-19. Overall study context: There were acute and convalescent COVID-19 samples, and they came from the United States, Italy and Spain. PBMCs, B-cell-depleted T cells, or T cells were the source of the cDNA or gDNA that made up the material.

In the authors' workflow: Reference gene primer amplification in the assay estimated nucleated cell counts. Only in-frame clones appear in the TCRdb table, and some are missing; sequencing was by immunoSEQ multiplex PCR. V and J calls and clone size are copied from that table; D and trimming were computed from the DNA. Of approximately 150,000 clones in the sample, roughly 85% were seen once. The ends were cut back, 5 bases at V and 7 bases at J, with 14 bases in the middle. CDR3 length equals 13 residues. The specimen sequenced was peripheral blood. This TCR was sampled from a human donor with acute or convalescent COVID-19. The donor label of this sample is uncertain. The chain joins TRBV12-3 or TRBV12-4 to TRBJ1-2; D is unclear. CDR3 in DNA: TGTGCCAGCAGTCGAGCGGACCTACTTGGCTACACCTTC. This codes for CASSRADLLGYTF.